The next 2 T cell receptor beta chains were all read from a single sample in a study of tissue T cells after allogeneic stem cell transplantation (dated by TCRdb to 2021 to 2024). The time point tag for this specimen amounts to: mouse harvest day 7 after allogeneic transplant. Each mouse graft, delivered by tail vein injection, combined 10^6 splenic CD5+ T cells with 10^7 T-cell-depleted bone marrow cells. Libraries were prepared through the immunoSEQ multiplex PCR assay. As stored in TCRdb, this immuneACCESS dataset retains in-frame rearrangements with V and J assigned. A fraction of the clones does not appear; measured against another copy, unresolved V genes explain less than half of the discrepancy, and the remainder lacks a known reason. Recorded for this sample are 9,900 or so clones; approximately 38% of them occurred a single time. The ten top clones hold under 2% of the sample. The specimen sequenced was skin. The source of these receptors is a female BALB/c mouse given C57BL/6 T cells with graft-versus-host disease after an allogeneic hematopoietic cell transplant.

Comments on this clone: Gene names follow the mouse nomenclature. Read coverage stops 1 residue before the CDR3 terminus; the germline J gene supplies the remainder. The genes are TRBV16 and TRBJ2-5; D gene unclear. Germline CDR1 SGHSA, CDR2 FRNQAP. This CDR3 has 15 residues. Trimming shortened V by 0 bases and J by 0 bases, and 7 bases separated the two germline ends. CDR3 amino acids: CASSLDGNNQDTQYF. The part of the CDR3 DNA that was read is TGTGCAAGCAGCTTAGATGGCAATAACCAAGACACCCAGTAC.

A remark on this clone: Gene names are mouse gene names. The CDR3 sequence is CASSQDAGAYEQYF. The CDR3 DNA, read in part, is TGTGCCAGCAGCCAAGACGCTGGGGCCTATGAACAGTAC. V gene TRBV2 combines with J gene TRBJ2-7; the D gene is possibly TRBD2 (6 bases). The CDR3 end falls 1 residue outside the read, so it is completed with the germline J gene. In germline, CDR1 is LGHNA, CDR2 YSYQKL. V was clipped by 0 bases and J by 2 bases, with 8 bases between them. This CDR3 spans 14 amino acids.